A single sample gave rise to the 6 T cell receptor beta chains below, sequenced in a study of blood T cells in healthy people across ages (dated by TCRdb to between 2014 and 2017). To prepare the library, 5' RACE was applied. TCRdb lists the instrument as Illumina HiSeq 2500. A second PCR of roughly 7 to 11 cycles was run with a J-beta primer mix and a sample-barcoded 5' primer. Using fastp trimming at Q25 and MiXCR clonotype assembly, TCRdb reanalyzed the public sequencing data and kept in-frame beta chains. Each entry is one CDR3 protein sequence, shown with its most common DNA and genes. This sample comprises hundreds of thousands of distinct CDR3 sequences, approximately 65% of them detected only once. The ten largest clones represent roughly 25% of the sample. The sample was blood. Receptor source: a man aged 30 to 39 in good health.

Comment on this clonotype: At one of its ends the junction is not consistent with the germline gene, which may arise from a read error. CDR3 bases: TGCGCCGGCAGCCAAGGCGGGGCGGGCCGACGGCAGTACTTC. It yields the protein CAGSQGGAGRRQYF. The chain links TRBV4-3 to TRBJ2-5; weak D call: TRBD2 (6 bases). The germline V gene encodes CDR1 LGHNA and CDR2 YSLEER. The CDR3 is made up of 14 amino acids.

This clonotype came up a few times. The CDR3 DNA is TGTGCCAGCAGCCCAGGGGACAGTCCCTACGAGCAGTACTTC. It encodes CASSPGDSPYEQYF. The rearrangement joins TRBV9 to TRBJ2-7, with TRBD1 matching over 7 bases. J gave up 2 bases and V 4 bases, and 6 bases lay outside the gene matches. The CDR3 sequence is 14 residues long. Germline CDR1 SGDLS, CDR2 YYNGEE. Using reference TRBV9 and TRBJ2-7 for the parts outside the CDR3, the full variable domain is DSGVTQTPKHLITATGQRVTLRCSPRSGDLSVYWYQQSLDQGLQFLIQYYNGEERAKGNILERFSAQQFPDLHSELNLSSLELGDSALYFCASSPGDSPYEQYFGPGTRLTVT.

A remark on this clonotype: One end of the junction fails to match germline, which may point to a read error. The rearrangement uses TRBV29-1 and TRBJ2-3, with D tentatively TRBD2 (6 bases). The CDR3 consists of 15 residues. Germline assignment: CDR1 SQVTM and CDR2 ANQGSEA. The CDR3 reads CSFEPAEGLADTQYF. DNA of the CDR3: TGCAGCTTTGAACCGGCGGAGGGGCTTGCAGATACGCAGTATTTT.

V usage is TRBV9 and J usage is TRBJ2-6, with 10 bases matching TRBD2. CDR1 and CDR2 from the germline V gene are SGDLS and YYNGEE. Trimming at V came to 0 bases and at J to 0 bases, leaving 3 bases not matched to a gene. CDR3 length: 18 amino acids. CDR3: CASSVELAGASGANVLTF. DNA of the CDR3: TGTGCCAGCAGCGTAGAGCTAGCGGGGGCCTCTGGGGCCAACGTCCTGACTTTC.

The CDR3 nucleotides are TGCAGTGCTAGCCCTTTCGGGGGACAGGGGACCCACGAGCAGTACTTC. Its protein product is CSASPFGGQGTHEQYF. J is TRBJ2-5 and V is TRBV20-1; 10 nucleotides align to TRBD1. The last part of the DNA fits TRBJ2-7 better; the J call may be wrong. Germline V gene sequence: CDR1 DFQATT, CDR2 SNEGSKA (reference sequence). The CDR3 contains 16 residues.

This clonotype has only a few counts. Mismatch with germline at one junction end may stem from a read error. This chain joins TRBV20-1 and TRBJ2-7, with D possibly being TRBD1 (6 bases). The germline gives CDR1 DFQATT, CDR2 SNEGSKA (reference sequence). CDR3 length equals 14 residues. In DNA, the CDR3 is TGCAGTGCTAGAGATAGGACAGAACCGTACGAGCGGTACTTC. This encodes CSARDRTEPYERYF.